This TCR beta chain comes out of a study of T cells in Graves' hyperthyroidism and ophthalmopathy. RNA transcripts yielded amplified TCR beta CDR3 regions. In the first-round RT-PCR of the TCR CDR3, the HTBI primer set was used. TCRdb recomputed calls from the multiplex PCR reads with MiXCR, one row per CDR3 protein. The sample has over 550,000 distinct CDR3 sequences, around 17% seen once. Germline V gene sequence: CDR1 MGHDK, CDR2 SYGVNS. The V and J ends lost 4 bases and 5 bases respectively, with 20 bases between them. The length of the CDR3 is 16 residues. This clonotype turned up a few times. This clonotype was sampled from a woman younger than 30 with Graves' hyperthyroidism. The V and J genes are TRBV25-1 and TRBJ1-2; D not resolved. The sequenced material came from blood. CDR3 loop: CASSAPLGIIGYGYTF. In nucleotides, the CDR3 is TGTGCCAGCAGTGCCCCCTTGGGGATCATTGGGTATGGCTACACCTTC.